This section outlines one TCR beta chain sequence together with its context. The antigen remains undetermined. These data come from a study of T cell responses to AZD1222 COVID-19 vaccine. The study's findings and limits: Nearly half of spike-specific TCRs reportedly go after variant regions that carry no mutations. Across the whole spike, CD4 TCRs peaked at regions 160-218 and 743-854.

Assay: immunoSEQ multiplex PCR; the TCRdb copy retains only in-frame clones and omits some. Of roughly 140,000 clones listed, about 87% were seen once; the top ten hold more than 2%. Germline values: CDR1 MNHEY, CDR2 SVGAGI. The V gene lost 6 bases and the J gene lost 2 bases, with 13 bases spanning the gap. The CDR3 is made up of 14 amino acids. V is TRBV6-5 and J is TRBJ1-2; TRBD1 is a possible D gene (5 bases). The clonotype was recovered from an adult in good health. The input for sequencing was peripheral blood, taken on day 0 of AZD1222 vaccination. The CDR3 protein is CASRPYGQNYGYTF. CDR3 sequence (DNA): TGTGCCAGCAGACCTTATGGACAAAACTATGGCTACACCTTC.